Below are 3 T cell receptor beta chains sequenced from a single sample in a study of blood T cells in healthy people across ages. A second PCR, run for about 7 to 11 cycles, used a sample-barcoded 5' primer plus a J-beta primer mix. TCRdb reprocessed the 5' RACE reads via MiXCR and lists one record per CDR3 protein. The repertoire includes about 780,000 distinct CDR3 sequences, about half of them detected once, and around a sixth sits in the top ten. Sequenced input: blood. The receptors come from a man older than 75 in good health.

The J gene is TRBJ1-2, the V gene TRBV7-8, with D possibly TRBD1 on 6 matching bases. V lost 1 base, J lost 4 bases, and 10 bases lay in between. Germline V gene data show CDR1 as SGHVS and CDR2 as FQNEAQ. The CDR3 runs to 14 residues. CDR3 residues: CASSLEGRGYGYTF. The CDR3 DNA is TGTGCCAGCAGCTTAGAAGGCAGGGGCTATGGCTACACCTTC.

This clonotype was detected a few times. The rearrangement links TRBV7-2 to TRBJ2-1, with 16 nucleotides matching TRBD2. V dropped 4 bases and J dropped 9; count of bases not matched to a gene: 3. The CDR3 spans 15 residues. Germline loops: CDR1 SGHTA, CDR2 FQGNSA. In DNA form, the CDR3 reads TGTGCCAGCAGCTGGGGACTAGCGGGAGGGGGTGAGCAGTTCTTC. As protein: CASSWGLAGGGEQFF.

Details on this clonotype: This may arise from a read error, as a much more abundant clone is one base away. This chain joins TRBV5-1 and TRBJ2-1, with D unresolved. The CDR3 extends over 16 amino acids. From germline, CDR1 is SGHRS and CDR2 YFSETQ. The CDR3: CASSLVQLGSSNEQFF. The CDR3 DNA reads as TGCGCCAGCAGCTTGGTCCAGTTAGGTTCCTCCAATGAGCAGTTCTTC.